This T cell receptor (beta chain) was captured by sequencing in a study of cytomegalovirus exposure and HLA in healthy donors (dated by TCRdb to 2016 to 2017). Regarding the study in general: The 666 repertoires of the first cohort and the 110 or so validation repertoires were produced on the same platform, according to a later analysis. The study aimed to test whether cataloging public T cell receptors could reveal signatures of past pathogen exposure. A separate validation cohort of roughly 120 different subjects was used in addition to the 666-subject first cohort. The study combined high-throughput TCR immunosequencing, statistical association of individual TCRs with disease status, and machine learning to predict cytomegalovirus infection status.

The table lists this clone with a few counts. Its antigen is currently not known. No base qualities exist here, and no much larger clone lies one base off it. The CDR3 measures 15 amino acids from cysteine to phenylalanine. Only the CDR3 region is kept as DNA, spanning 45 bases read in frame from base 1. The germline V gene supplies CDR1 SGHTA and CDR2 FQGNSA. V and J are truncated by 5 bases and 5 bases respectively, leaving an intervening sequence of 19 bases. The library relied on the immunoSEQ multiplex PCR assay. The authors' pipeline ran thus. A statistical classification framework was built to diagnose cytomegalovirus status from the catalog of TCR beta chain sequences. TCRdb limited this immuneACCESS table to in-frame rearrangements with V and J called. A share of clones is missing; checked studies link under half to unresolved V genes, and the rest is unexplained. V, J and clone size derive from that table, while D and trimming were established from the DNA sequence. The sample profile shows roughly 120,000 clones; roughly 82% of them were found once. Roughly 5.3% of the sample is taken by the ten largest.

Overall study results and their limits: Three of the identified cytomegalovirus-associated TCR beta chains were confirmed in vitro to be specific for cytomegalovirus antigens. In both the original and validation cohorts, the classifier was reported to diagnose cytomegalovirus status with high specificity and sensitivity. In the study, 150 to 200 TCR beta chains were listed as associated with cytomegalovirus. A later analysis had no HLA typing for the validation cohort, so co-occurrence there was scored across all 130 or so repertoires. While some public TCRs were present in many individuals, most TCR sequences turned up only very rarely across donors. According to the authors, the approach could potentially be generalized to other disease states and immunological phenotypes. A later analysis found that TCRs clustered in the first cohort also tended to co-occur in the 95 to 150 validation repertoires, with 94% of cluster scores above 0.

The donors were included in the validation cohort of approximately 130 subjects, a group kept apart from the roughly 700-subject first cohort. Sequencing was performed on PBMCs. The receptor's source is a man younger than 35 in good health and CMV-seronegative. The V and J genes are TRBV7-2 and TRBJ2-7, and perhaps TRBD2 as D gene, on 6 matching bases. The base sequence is TGTGCCAGCAGCCAAGGGCGGGGAGTTAAGCACGAGCAGTACTTC. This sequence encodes CASSQGRGVKHEQYF.